A selection of T cell receptor beta chains follows, all from one sample in a study of spatial heterogeneity in lung cancer. TCRdb itself ran the 5' RACE reads through MiXCR, one entry per CDR3 protein. This table has 1,500 to 2,000 distinct CDR3 sequences, about 12% appearing once. This specimen was normal lung tissue next to the tumor, taken at surgery. These receptors all stem from a male donor with early-stage non-small cell lung cancer. CDR3s include the opening cysteine and the closing phenylalanine or tryptophan. Each record gives: J gene, clone size, D gene, V gene, CDR3 protein, CDR3 DNA. The D gene is left open where the match is weak. A row's size may be missing; if present it is once, few, many or a size class.

TRBJ1-1	medium-sized	NA	TRBV5-1	CASSEGVNTEAFF	TGCGCCAGCAGCGAAGGGGTGAACACTGAAGCTTTCTTT
TRBJ2-7	medium-sized	NA	TRBV10-1	CASSPDRLPSYEQYF	TGCGCCAGCAGTCCTGACAGGCTGCCCTCCTACGAGCAGTACTTC
TRBJ2-3	many	NA	TRBV10-1	CASSETGDTDTQYF	TGCGCCAGCAGTGAGACGGGAGACACAGATACGCAGTATTTT
TRBJ2-7	medium-sized	NA	TRBV6-6	CASRPGISTGRWDEQYF	TGTGCCAGCAGACCCGGGATAAGCACAGGGAGGTGGGACGAGCAGTACTTC
TRBJ1-2	medium-sized	NA	TRBV19	CAIYPGLLAGYTF	TGTGCCATCTACCCCGGGCTCCTGGCGGGCTACACCTTC
TRBJ2-3	medium-sized	NA	TRBV6-1	CASSDNALNYGDTQYF	TGTGCCAGCAGTGATAATGCGTTGAACTATGGAGATACGCAGTATTTT
TRBJ2-3	medium-sized	TRBD2	TRBV12-3/TRBV12-4	CASSSGEGLTDTQYF	TGTGCCAGCAGTTCCGGGGAGGGACTCACAGATACGCAGTATTTT
TRBJ2-4	large	NA	TRBV4-1	CASSQEARTYKNIQYF	TGCGCCAGCAGCCAAGAAGCTCGGACTTACAAAAACATTCAGTACTTC
TRBJ1-1	few	TRBD1	TRBV18	CASSPGQENTEAFF	TGTGCCAGCTCACCCGGACAGGAGAACACTGAAGCTTTCTTT
TRBJ1-5	once	TRBD1	TRBV6-2/TRBV6-3	CASTDRGGQPQHF	TGTGCCAGCACCGACAGGGGTGGTCAGCCCCAGCATTTT
TRBJ1-5	medium-sized	NA	TRBV10-3	CAISEYPSNQPQHF	TGTGCCATCAGTGAGTACCCTAGCAATCAGCCCCAGCATTTT
TRBJ2-2	medium-sized	TRBD2	TRBV7-6	CASSLGLAGATGELFF	TGTGCCAGCAGCCTCGGACTAGCGGGTGCCACCGGGGAGCTGTTTTTT
TRBJ2-3	medium-sized	NA	TRBV12-3/TRBV12-4	CASSLAGGGDTQYF	TGTGCCAGCAGTTTAGCGGGAGGCGGAGATACGCAGTATTTT
TRBJ2-5	medium-sized	TRBD2	TRBV6-5	CASSYSASGVQETQYF	TGTGCCAGCAGTTACTCGGCTAGCGGGGTCCAAGAGACCCAGTACTTC
TRBJ1-1	large	TRBD1	TRBV5-1	CASSLAPGGWPEAFF	TGCGCCAGCAGCTTGGCGCCAGGGGGATGGCCTGAAGCTTTCTTT
TRBJ2-5	medium-sized	TRBD2	TRBV10-1	CASSSSSGNQETQYF	TGCGCCAGCAGTTCCTCTAGCGGCAACCAAGAGACCCAGTACTTC
TRBJ1-5	medium-sized	NA	TRBV19	CASSRADNQPQHF	TGTGCCAGTAGTAGGGCAGACAATCAGCCCCAGCATTTT
TRBJ2-7	medium-sized	TRBD1	TRBV29-1	CSVGQGAHEQYF	TGCAGCGTTGGACAGGGGGCCCACGAGCAGTACTTC
TRBJ1-1	many	NA	TRBV12-5	CASGLVPDGQRMSTEAFF	TGTGCTAGTGGTTTGGTCCCCGACGGGCAGAGGATGAGCACTGAAGCTTTCTTT
TRBJ2-1	medium-sized	TRBD2	TRBV7-9	CASSLERGGSAGEQFF	TGTGCCAGCAGCTTGGAGAGGGGCGGGAGTGCTGGTGAGCAGTTCTTC
TRBJ1-4	medium-sized	TRBD1	TRBV12-3/TRBV12-4	CASTSDRETEKLFF	TGTGCCAGCACCTCAGACAGGGAGACAGAAAAACTGTTTTTT
TRBJ2-6	medium-sized	NA	TRBV11-2	CASGQSSGANVLTF	TGTGCCAGCGGACAGTCCTCTGGGGCCAACGTCCTGACTTTC
TRBJ2-2	medium-sized	TRBD1	TRBV5-6	CASSSGTGFGGELFF	TGTGCCAGCAGTTCCGGGACAGGGTTCGGCGGGGAGCTGTTTTTT
TRBJ1-6	medium-sized	NA	TRBV7-3	CASSPGAADNSPLHF	TGTGCCAGCAGCCCCGGGGCCGCCGATAATTCACCCCTCCACTTT
TRBJ2-1	medium-sized	TRBD2	TRBV10-3	CATGVGTSGSVEQFF	TGTGCCACGGGGGTCGGGACTAGCGGGAGTGTTGAGCAGTTCTTC
TRBJ2-1	large	TRBD1	TRBV7-9	CASSRGQGSYNEQFF	TGTGCCAGCAGCAGGGGACAGGGTTCCTACAATGAGCAGTTCTTC
TRBJ2-5	few	TRBD1	TRBV12-3/TRBV12-4	CASRRTGDETQYF	TGTGCCAGCAGGCGGACAGGGGACGAGACCCAGTACTTC
TRBJ2-3	NA	NA	TRBV12-3/TRBV12-4	CASSSPAYSGLFTDTQYF	TGTGCCAGCAGTTCCCCCGCCTATTCGGGACTCTTCACAGATACGCAGTATTTT
TRBJ1-1	NA	NA	TRBV2	CARGGNTEAFF	TGTGCCAGGGGAGGGAACACTGAAGCTTTCTTT
TRBJ2-7	medium-sized	NA	TRBV6-5	CASSPGTFGEQYF	TGTGCCAGCAGTCCCGGGACGTTTGGCGAGCAGTACTTC
TRBJ2-7	medium-sized	NA	TRBV6-5	CASSSPETYEQYF	TGTGCCAGCAGTTCCCCAGAAACCTACGAGCAGTACTTC
TRBJ1-6	medium-sized	NA	TRBV20-1	CSAREDPLNSPLHF	TGCAGTGCTAGAGAGGATCCCCTTAATTCACCCCTCCACTTT
TRBJ1-5	medium-sized	TRBD1	TRBV20-1	CSAPQGRDQPQHF	TGCAGTGCTCCACAGGGGCGAGATCAGCCCCAGCATTTT
TRBJ2-7	medium-sized	NA	TRBV30	CAWIRGPYEQYF	TGTGCCTGGATCAGGGGACCCTACGAGCAGTACTTC
TRBJ2-7	large	NA	TRBV7-9	CASSATGYEQYF	TGTGCCAGCAGCGCCACAGGATACGAGCAGTACTTC
TRBJ2-3	large	NA	TRBV7-2	CASSFGTSVNTQYF	TGTGCCAGCAGCTTCGGGACAAGCGTAAATACGCAGTATTTT
TRBJ2-7	NA	TRBD1	TRBV20-1	CSANPGQGFNEQYF	TGCAGTGCTAATCCGGGACAGGGGTTTAACGAGCAGTACTTC
TRBJ1-2	medium-sized	TRBD1	TRBV24-1	CATQQGQGTYGYTF	TGTGCCACCCAACAGGGACAGGGTACCTATGGCTACACCTTC
TRBJ1-1	large	NA	TRBV5-6	CASSLVPSNEAFF	TGTGCCAGCAGCTTGGTCCCAAGTAATGAAGCTTTCTTT
TRBJ2-5	NA	NA	TRBV5-1	CASSALDWQETQYF	TGCGCCAGCAGCGCACTTGACTGGCAAGAGACCCAGTACTTC
TRBJ2-7	large	NA	TRBV6-1	CASSETGRVYEQYF	TGTGCCAGCAGTGAGACCGGCCGGGTCTACGAGCAGTACTTC
TRBJ1-6	large	NA	TRBV7-9	CASSLFGGSGSPLHF	TGTGCCAGCAGCTTGTTCGGGGGGAGTGGTTCACCCCTCCACTTT
TRBJ2-3	large	TRBD2	TRBV5-4	CASSLAGASGTPHTQYF	TGTGCCAGCAGCTTGGCCGGCGCTAGCGGGACCCCCCATACGCAGTATTTT
TRBJ2-1	NA	NA	TRBV23-1	CASSPFDRTSDYNEQFF	TGCGCCAGCAGTCCTTTCGACAGAACTAGTGACTACAATGAGCAGTTCTTC
TRBJ1-4	medium-sized	NA	TRBV29-1	CSVASTFNEKLFF	TGCAGCGTTGCCTCGACTTTTAATGAAAAACTGTTTTTT
TRBJ1-6	NA	NA	TRBV5-1	CASSLYNSPLHF	TGCGCCAGCAGTCTTTATAATTCACCCCTCCACTTT
TRBJ2-1	medium-sized	NA	TRBV5-1	CASSLSGDSSYNEQFF	TGCGCCAGCAGCTTGTCAGGGGACTCGTCCTACAATGAGCAGTTCTTC
TRBJ1-1	large	NA	TRBV3-1	CASSPLAGVSTEAFF	TGTGCCAGCAGCCCCTTGGCGGGGGTTAGCACTGAAGCTTTCTTT
TRBJ2-7	large	NA	TRBV7-2	CASKWGTGPAEQYF	TGTGCCAGCAAGTGGGGTACAGGCCCCGCCGAGCAGTACTTC
TRBJ2-2	medium-sized	TRBD2	TRBV5-1	CASVSGGASGTGELFF	TGCGCCAGCGTATCCGGGGGAGCTAGCGGAACCGGGGAGCTGTTTTTT
TRBJ2-1	large	TRBD2	TRBV19	CASRTSGSRDEQFF	TGTGCCAGCCGAACTAGCGGGAGTCGCGATGAGCAGTTCTTC
TRBJ1-2	large	NA	TRBV14	CASSQGPAVRGYTF	TGTGCCAGCAGCCAAGGCCCGGCGGTACGTGGCTACACCTTC
TRBJ1-4	few	NA	TRBV30	CAWESARSKLFF	TGTGCCTGGGAGTCCGCTCGATCAAAACTGTTTTTT